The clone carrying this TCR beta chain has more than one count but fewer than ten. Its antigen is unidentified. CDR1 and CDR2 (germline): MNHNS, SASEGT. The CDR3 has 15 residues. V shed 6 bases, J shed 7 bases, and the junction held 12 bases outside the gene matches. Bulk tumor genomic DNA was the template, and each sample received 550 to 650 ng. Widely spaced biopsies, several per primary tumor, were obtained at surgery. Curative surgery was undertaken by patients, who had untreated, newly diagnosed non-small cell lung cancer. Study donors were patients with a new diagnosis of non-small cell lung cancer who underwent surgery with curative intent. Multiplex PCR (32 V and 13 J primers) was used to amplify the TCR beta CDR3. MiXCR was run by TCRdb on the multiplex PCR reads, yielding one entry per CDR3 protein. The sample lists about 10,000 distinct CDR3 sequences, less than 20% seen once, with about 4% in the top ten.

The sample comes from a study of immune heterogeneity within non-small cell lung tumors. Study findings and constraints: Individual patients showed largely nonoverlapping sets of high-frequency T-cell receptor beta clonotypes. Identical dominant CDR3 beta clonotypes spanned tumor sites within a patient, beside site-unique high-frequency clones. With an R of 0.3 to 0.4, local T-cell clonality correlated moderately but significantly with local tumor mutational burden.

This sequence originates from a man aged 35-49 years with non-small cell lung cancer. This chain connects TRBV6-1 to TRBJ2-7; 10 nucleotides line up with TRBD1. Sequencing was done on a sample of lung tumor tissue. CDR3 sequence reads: CASRETGQGGWEQYF. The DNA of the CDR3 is TGTGCCAGCAGGGAAACAGGACAGGGGGGGTGGGAGCAGTACTTC.